This TCR beta chain is from a study of monozygotic twins with inflammatory bowel disease. The germline gives CDR1 SEHNR, CDR2 FQNEAQ (reference sequence). The CDR3 covers 16 residues. TCRdb reworked the 5' RACE reads into one entry per CDR3 protein, no DNA. The repertoire shows 350,000 to 400,000 distinct CDR3 sequences; the top ten hold approximately 2.8%. This clonotype was obtained from a human donor with ulcerative colitis or Crohn's disease, or a healthy co-twin of an affected twin (not recorded which). The sequenced material came from blood. This chain uses TRBV7-9 with TRBJ2-7; the TCRdb D gene call, TRBD2, has no DNA to confirm it. CDR3 sequence reads: CASSLGGGGRKFEQYF. The variable domain in full, completed from reference TRBV7-9 and TRBJ2-7, reads DTGVSQNPRHKITKRGQNVTFRCDPISEHNRLYWYRQTLGQGPEFLTYFQNEAQLEKSRLLSDRFSAERPKGSFSTLEIQRTEQGDSAMYLCASSLGGGGRKFEQYFGPGTRLTVT.